The rows below give T cell receptor beta chains drawn from one sample of a study of control samples from healthy donors and cancer patients. Assay: immunoSEQ multiplex PCR; the TCRdb copy retains only in-frame clones and omits some. The sample yields approximately 87,000 clones, approximately 90% seen once. What was sequenced was blood. These receptors were taken from a woman aged 45-59 years in good health. The CDR3 runs from the conserved cysteine through the conserved F or W. The D gene is left open where the match is weak. Only part of the rows carry a size: once, few, many, or a class if the clone is expanded.

v_call	j_call	d_call	clone_size	cdr3_length	cdr3_nt	cdr3_aa
TRBV24-1	TRBJ1-1	NA	NA	16	TGTGCCACCAGTGTCCCGATGGGCAGGTTGGGGACTGAAGCTTTCTTT	CATSVPMGRLGTEAFF
TRBV5-5	TRBJ1-2	NA	once	15	TGTGCCAGCAGGTTGGGACAACCCGGGGACTATGGCTACACCTTC	CASRLGQPGDYGYTF
TRBV4-1	TRBJ2-5	TRBD1	NA	16	TGCGCCAGCAGCCAAGTTTACAGGGGGGCCCAAGAGACCCAGTACTTC	CASSQVYRGAQETQYF
TRBV4-2	TRBJ2-2	NA	NA	18	TGTGCCAGCAGCCAAGACCCCTCTTCAGGGGACCTGGGGCGGGAGCTGTTTTTT	CASSQDPSSGDLGRELFF
TRBV5-1	TRBJ2-2	NA	NA	15	TGCGCCAGCAGCTTAGACAGGATGAACACCGGGGAGCTGTTTTTT	CASSLDRMNTGELFF
TRBV20-1	TRBJ1-5	TRBD1	NA	14	TGCAGTGCTAGTGAAGGGACAGGGGGACCGCCCCAGCATTTT	CSASEGTGGPPQHF
TRBV9	TRBJ1-6	NA	NA	12	TGTGCCAGCAGCGTAGGGGAATCACCCCTCCACTTT	CASSVGESPLHF
TRBV5-1	TRBJ1-1	NA	once	15	TGCGCCAGCAGCTTCAGCGAAGGGAGAACCGCTGAAGCTTTCTTT	CASSFSEGRTAEAFF
TRBV3-1/TRBV3-2	TRBJ2-7	NA	once	12	TGTGCCAGCAGCCTTCAGCACTACGAGCAGTACTTC	CASSLQHYEQYF
TRBV19	TRBJ2-5	TRBD2	NA	16	TGTGCCAGTAGTCAAGGGACTAGCGGGAGAGGAGAGACCCAGTACTTC	CASSQGTSGRGETQYF
TRBV6-5	TRBJ2-7	NA	once	11	TGTGCCAGCTCAGGGGCCTACGAGCAGTACTTC	CASSGAYEQYF
TRBV5-8	TRBJ1-5	NA	NA	14	TGTGCCAGCAGCCCCCGTAGTAGTAATCAGCCCCAGCATTTT	CASSPRSSNQPQHF
TRBV6-5	TRBJ1-6	NA	NA	16	TGTGCCAGCAGTTACTCCCCCCCCGGGAATGGTTCACCCCTCCACTTT	CASSYSPPGNGSPLHF
TRBV23-1	TRBJ1-4	NA	NA	10	TGCGCCAGCAGAGTTCGCCTCCCATTTTTT	CASRVRLPFF
TRBV7-3	TRBJ2-5	NA	NA	15	TGTGCCAGCAGCTTAGCCCCCCGGCCGAGAGAGACCCAGTACTTC	CASSLAPRPRETQYF
TRBV25-1	TRBJ1-2	NA	NA	13	TGTGCCAGCAGCGAAACAGGGCTCTATGGCTACACCTTC	CASSETGLYGYTF
TRBV10-3	TRBJ1-1	NA	NA	13	TGTGCCATCAGTGTGGTCGGTTTAGGGGAAGCTTTCTTT	CAISVVGLGEAFF
TRBV5-5	TRBJ2-3	NA	NA	16	TGTGCCAGCAGCTTGGGTTTGCGAGCTAGCACAGATACGCAGTATTTT	CASSLGLRASTDTQYF
TRBV7-8	TRBJ2-1	TRBD2	NA	17	TGTGCCAGCAGCCCGAGGGGGACTAGCGGGAGGTTCAAAGGGCAGTTCTTC	CASSPRGTSGRFKGQFF
TRBV18	TRBJ2-5	TRBD1	once	17	TGTGCCAGCTCACTGATAAACGGACAGGGACTCAGGGAGACCCAGTACTTC	CASSLINGQGLRETQYF
TRBV6-6	TRBJ2-3	TRBD2	once	14	TGTGCCAGCAGTAGGGGCATAGCGGGAGATACGCAGTATTTT	CASSRGIAGDTQYF
TRBV14	TRBJ1-1	NA	NA	17	TGTGCCAGCAGCCACGGATGGGACCCGTGGATGAACACTGAAGCTTTCTTT	CASSHGWDPWMNTEAFF
TRBV6-1	TRBJ2-6	TRBD1	few	15	TGTGCCAGCAGTGAAGGACAGGGTGGGGCCAACGTCCTGACTTTC	CASSEGQGGANVLTF
TRBV2	TRBJ1-1	TRBD1	NA	15	TGTGCCAGCAGTGCCACGGGACAGGGCATCACTGAAGCTTTCTTT	CASSATGQGITEAFF
TRBV15	TRBJ1-6	NA	NA	13	TGTGCCACCAGCAGAGAACGGAATTCACCCCTCCACTTT	CATSRERNSPLHF
TRBV10-3	TRBJ2-1	TRBD2	NA	14	TGTGCCATCGCCCGACTAGCGGGGTACAATGAGCAGTTCTTC	CAIARLAGYNEQFF
TRBV28	TRBJ1-1	TRBD1	NA	15	TGTGCCAGCAGTTTATTGGACAGGAGGAACACTGAAGCTTTCTTT	CASSLLDRRNTEAFF
TRBV28	TRBJ2-7	NA	NA	14	TGTGCCAGCCGCGCATCCGTGAGCCCCTACGAGCAGTACTTC	CASRASVSPYEQYF
TRBV5-1	TRBJ2-2	TRBD1	NA	15	TGCGCCAGCAGCATATCAGGGGGTAGCACCGGGGAGCTGTTTTTT	CASSISGGSTGELFF
TRBV12-5	TRBJ2-7	NA	NA	16	TGTGCTAGTGCCTCCCCGGGTGGGGGGCGCGAATACGAGCAGTACTTC	CASASPGGGREYEQYF
TRBV7-2	TRBJ1-2	NA	NA	14	TGTGCCAGCAGCTTAGCCGGGTTGAGCTATGGCTACACCTTC	CASSLAGLSYGYTF
TRBV7-9	TRBJ2-7	TRBD1	NA	13	TGTGCCAGCAGCCGTCCAGACAGGGACGAGCAGTACTTC	CASSRPDRDEQYF
TRBV6-6	TRBJ1-1	NA	once	15	TGTGCCAGCAGTTCATTAGGGACTGACAACACTGAAGCTTTCTTT	CASSSLGTDNTEAFF
TRBV7-9	TRBJ1-1	NA	NA	13	TGTGCCAGCAGCTTAACACAGGGAACTGAAGCTTTCTTT	CASSLTQGTEAFF
TRBV5-6	TRBJ2-1	NA	NA	16	TGTGCCAGCAGCTCAACAGGACTGGCCCCCTACAATGAGCAGTTCTTC	CASSSTGLAPYNEQFF
TRBV19	TRBJ1-1	NA	few	13	TGTGCCAGTAGTATAGGACCAGACACTGAAGCTTTCTTT	CASSIGPDTEAFF
TRBV19	TRBJ1-3	NA	NA	15	TGTGCCAGTAGTGCCATCATAGGGGCTGGAAACACCATATATTTT	CASSAIIGAGNTIYF
TRBV7-9	TRBJ1-5	NA	few	14	TGTGCCAGCAGCTTAGGAGGTTTCCATCAGCCCCAGCATTTT	CASSLGGFHQPQHF
TRBV4-1	TRBJ2-7	NA	NA	13	TGCGCCAGCAGCCAAGATCGAGTCTACGAGCAGTACTTC	CASSQDRVYEQYF
TRBV7-3	TRBJ2-1	TRBD2	NA	16	TGTGCCAGCAGCACGGGGACTAGCGGGAGGCCCAATGAGCAGTTCTTC	CASSTGTSGRPNEQFF
TRBV6-5	TRBJ1-1	NA	NA	14	TGTGCCAGCAGGTGGGCACAGGGGAACACTGAAGCTTTCTTT	CASRWAQGNTEAFF
TRBV6-2/TRBV6-3	TRBJ1-2	NA	NA	13	TGTGCCAGCAGCCTCCCGGGATGGCGTGGCTACACCTTC	CASSLPGWRGYTF
TRBV5-4	TRBJ2-1	TRBD1	NA	15	TGTGCCAGCAGCTTGGCGGGTAACAGGGGCAATGAGCAGTTCTTC	CASSLAGNRGNEQFF
TRBV7-9	TRBJ1-4	TRBD1	NA	16	TGTGCCAGCAGCTTCGACACCGGGACAGGGAATGAAAAACTGTTTTTT	CASSFDTGTGNEKLFF
TRBV11-2	TRBJ1-2	NA	NA	12	TGTGCCAGCAGCCGACAGGTTTATGGCTACACCTTC	CASSRQVYGYTF
TRBV6-4	TRBJ1-3	NA	NA	15	TGTGCCAGCAGACTGGACCCCGGCTCTGGAAACACCATATATTTT	CASRLDPGSGNTIYF
TRBV15	TRBJ2-4	NA	NA	15	TGTGCCACCAGCAGTGGCGGGACAGCCAAAAACATTCAGTACTTC	CATSSGGTAKNIQYF
TRBV14	TRBJ2-5	NA	NA	16	TGTGCCAGCAGCCAAGAATTTGGGGGGCGACAAGAGACCCAGTACTTC	CASSQEFGGRQETQYF
TRBV15	TRBJ1-1	TRBD1	NA	17	TGTGCCACCAGCAGAGTATCGCTGGGACAGGAGAACACTGAAGCTTTCTTT	CATSRVSLGQENTEAFF
TRBV7-3	TRBJ2-2	TRBD2	NA	17	TGTGCCAGCAGCTTAACCACACTAGCGGGAGTCACCGGGGAGCTGTTTTTT	CASSLTTLAGVTGELFF
TRBV30	TRBJ1-5	NA	NA	19	TGTGCCTGGAGTGTACGTCAGACAGACAGAGAGTATAGCAATCAGCCCCAGCATTTT	CAWSVRQTDREYSNQPQHF
TRBV11-2	TRBJ2-7	NA	NA	15	TGTGCCAGCAGCTTACAGCTGGGGGCCAACTACGAGCAGTACTTC	CASSLQLGANYEQYF
TRBV5-1	TRBJ2-3	TRBD1	NA	16	TGCGCCAGCAGCCCCTACAGGGGGCGCGACACAGATACGCAGTATTTT	CASSPYRGRDTDTQYF
TRBV2	TRBJ1-4	TRBD1	once	14	TGTGCCAGCACTTCGGGACAGACTAATGAAAAACTGTTTTTT	CASTSGQTNEKLFF
TRBV7-3	TRBJ1-6	NA	NA	14	TGTGCCAGCAGCCAACAGGGTGGAAATTCACCCCTCCACTTT	CASSQQGGNSPLHF
TRBV5-4	TRBJ1-2	TRBD1	NA	12	TGTGCCAGCAGCTACGACAGGGGGGGCTACACCTTC	CASSYDRGGYTF
TRBV5-6	TRBJ1-2	NA	NA	14	TGTGCCAGCAGCTTGCCCCGGGCTAACTATGGCTACACCTTC	CASSLPRANYGYTF
TRBV3-1/TRBV3-2	TRBJ2-3	NA	NA	15	TGTGCCAGCAGCCTTGGAGGGGGACCCACAGATACGCAGTATTTT	CASSLGGGPTDTQYF
TRBV7-8	TRBJ2-5	NA	NA	11	TGTGCCATCCAAGACGGGACGACCCAGTACTTC	CAIQDGTTQYF
TRBV6-5	TRBJ1-2	NA	once	14	TGTGCCAGCAGTTACACCGGGAGTCCCCGGGGCTACACCTTC	CASSYTGSPRGYTF